This T cell receptor (beta chain) derives from a study of human T cells and chemical hapten exposure. This clonotype was seen many times. Using its own MiXCR run on the RACE reads, TCRdb lists one record per CDR3 protein. The table has about 380,000 distinct CDR3 sequences, around 5% seen once. The time point: patch test 1, 2 weeks after DPC sensitization. Documented treatment: therapeutic diphenylcyclopropenone sensitization with weekly scalp DPC. Looked up from germline, CDR1 is SGHDT and CDR2 is YYEEEE. Trimming pared 3 bases from V and 5 bases from J, leaving 6 bases between. The length of the CDR3 is 12 residues.

The sequenced sample was whole blood, obtained in connection with sensitization to the hapten diphenylcyclopropenone (DPC). This receptor was taken from a woman aged 45-59 years with alopecia areata. Some clones in this sample may be carry-over from other donors' samples. The rearrangement links TRBV5-6 to TRBJ2-4; D not certain. The CDR3, as DNA: TGTGCCAGCAGCTCGGAGCAAAACATTCAGTACTTC. Its protein is CASSSEQNIQYF. Based on the CDR3 plus reference TRBV5-6 and TRBJ2-4, the full variable domain is DAGVTQSPTHLIKTRGQQVTLRCSPKSGHDTVSWYQQALGQGPQFIFQYYEEEERQRGNFPDRFSGHQFPNYSSELNVNALLLGDSALYLCASSSEQNIQYFGAGTRLSVL.